The 27 T cell receptor beta chains given below trace back to one sample, sequenced in a study of shared clonotypes between healthy human individuals. Assay used: immunoSEQ multiplex PCR; TCRdb lists only in-frame clones, some missing. The sample lists 2 million to 2.5 million clones, under 95% occurring once. The sequencing sample was made of naive CD4+ T cells from PBMCs. Described subset: CD45RA+ positively selected. The receptors here all came from a man younger than 35 in good health. Some clones in this sample may be carry-over from other donors' samples.

The chain uses TRBV6-5 and TRBJ1-4; tentative D call: TRBD1 (6 bases). The germline V gene encodes CDR1 MNHEY and CDR2 SVGAGI. The CDR3 spans 14 residues. Trimming took 7 bases from V and 2 from J, leaving 11 bases between them. In nucleotides, the CDR3 is TGTGCCAGCAAACCGGGGGCTACTAATGAAAAACTGTTTTTT. Its protein product is CASKPGATNEKLFF.

This chain uses TRBV27 with TRBJ2-1; 13 nucleotides line up with TRBD2. The CDR3 sequence is 16 residues long. V was pared by 2 bases and J by 7 bases, with 5 bases of the junction left unmatched. CDR1 and CDR2 (germline): MNHEY, SMNVEV (reference sequence). The CDR3 spells CASSLILAGGLNEQFF. In nucleotides, the CDR3 is TGTGCCAGCAGTTTAATACTAGCGGGAGGGCTAAATGAGCAGTTCTTC.

About this clone: The sample has other DNA sequences that encode this CDR3 too. The rearrangement joins TRBV6-5 to TRBJ1-1, with D tentatively TRBD1 (5 bases). Germline CDR1 is MNHEY and CDR2 is SVGAGI. The CDR3 runs to 13 residues. The V and J ends lost 0 bases and 8 bases respectively, with 10 bases between them. CDR3 protein: CASSYSGQGEAFF. The DNA for the CDR3 is TGTGCCAGCAGTTACTCGGGCCAGGGAGAAGCTTTCTTT.

The J gene is TRBJ2-7, the V gene TRBV28; 9 bases line up with TRBD1. The germline CDR1 and CDR2 sequences are MDHEN and SYDVKM. The CDR3 covers 20 residues. Trimming cost V 3 bases and J 3 bases; bases outside gene matches: 21. Here the CDR3 DNA reads TGTGCCAGCAGTTTGGCCGAACCGTATAGGGACAGGGCAAGACGCTACGAGCAGTACTTC. It encodes CASSLAEPYRDRARRYEQYF.

The chain combines TRBV14 with TRBJ1-2; 7 nucleotides agree with TRBD1. V dropped 2 bases and J dropped 6; count of bases not matched to a gene: 15. Germline V gives CDR1 SGHDN, CDR2 FVKESK. CDR3 length: 17 residues. CDR3 DNA sequence: TGTGCCAGCAGCCAATTACATCTTAGGACAGGCCGCCATGGCTACACCTTC. Amino acids: CASSQLHLRTGRHGYTF.

This sequence joins TRBV21-1 and TRBJ2-2; TRBD2 is the table's D call and was not checked against the DNA. TRBV21-1 is assigned pseudogene status. This CDR3 has 14 residues. The CDR3 DNA is TGTGCCACCCTTGAACGAGGCGACACCGGGGAGCTGTTTTTT. Its translation is CATLERGDTGELFF.

On this clone itself: Other DNA sequences of this sample code for an identical CDR3. The J gene is TRBJ1-5, the V gene TRBV2; 8 bases map to TRBD1. The germline V gene has CDR1 SNHLY and CDR2 FYNNEI. The CDR3 sequence is 14 residues long. The V gene end was trimmed by 3 bases and the J gene end by 6 bases; junction bases not matched to a gene: 4. Here the CDR3 DNA reads TGTGCCAGCAGTGAGGTACAGGGGGGTCAGCCCCAGCATTTT. Encoded protein: CASSEVQGGQPQHF.

The chain uses TRBV10-3 and TRBJ1-3; D remains ambiguous. Trimming shortened V by 6 bases and J by 2 bases, and 17 bases separated the two germline ends. The CDR3 totals 16 residues. Germline V gene sequence: CDR1 ENHRY, CDR2 SYGVKD. The CDR3 DNA reads TGTGCCATCAGCGCTCCGAGCATCCCAACTGGAAACACCATATATTTT. Residues: CAISAPSIPTGNTIYF.

This rearrangement joins TRBV5-4 to TRBJ1-3; D is unresolved. Germline V gene lookup returns CDR1 SGHNT and CDR2 YYREEE (reference sequence). CDR3 length: 15 amino acids. V was clipped by 5 bases and J by 0 bases, with 12 bases between them. CDR3 nucleotides: TGTGCCAGCAGTCCGACCGGCAGCTCTGGAAACACCATATATTTT. Translation gives CASSPTGSSGNTIYF.

The chain links TRBV6-5 to TRBJ1-2; D not certain. There are 16 residues in the CDR3. Deletions cut 0 bases from V and 2 bases from J, with 13 bases between. From germline, CDR1 is MNHEY and CDR2 SVGAGI. The CDR3 nucleotides read TGTGCCAGCAGTTACTCTTGGACCGACGGGAACTATGGCTACACCTTC. Its protein product is CASSYSWTDGNYGYTF.

Remarks on this clone: This sample also contains other DNA sequences that code for the same CDR3. V is TRBV27 and J is TRBJ1-2; 7 bases map to TRBD1. Germline values: CDR1 MNHEY, CDR2 SMNVEV (reference sequence). After removal of 3 bases from V and 7 bases from J, the junction contained 8 bases not matched to a gene. This CDR3 spans 14 amino acids. Here the CDR3 DNA reads TGTGCCAGCAGTTTCAGGGGGGGCGAGGGTGGCTACACCTTC. It translates to CASSFRGGEGGYTF.

V and J are TRBV28 and TRBJ1-2, with unresolved D. V shed 8 bases and J shed 8 bases, with 6 bases lying between them. CDR3 size: 9 residues. In germline, CDR1 is MDHEN, CDR2 SYDVKM. The CDR3 nucleotides are TGTGCCAGCGGAAGAGGCTACACCTTC. Protein product: CASGRGYTF.

The chain uses TRBV28 and TRBJ1-5, with 10 bases lining up with TRBD1. The germline gives CDR1 MDHEN, CDR2 SYDVKM. The CDR3 has 17 residues. After removal of 6 bases from V and 3 bases from J, the junction contained 11 bases not matched to a gene. CDR3 in amino acids: CASSPGGTGALNQPQHF. The CDR3, as DNA: TGTGCCAGCAGCCCGGGGGGGACAGGGGCCCTCAATCAGCCCCAGCATTTT. Looking up the rest from reference TRBV28 and TRBJ1-5 gives the full variable domain: DVKVTQSSRYLVKRTGEKVFLECVQDMDHENMFWYRQDPGLGLRLIYFSYDVKMKEKGDIPEGYSVSREKKERFSLILESASTNQTSMYLCASSPGGTGALNQPQHFGDGTRLSIL.

The chain links TRBV18 to TRBJ2-1; the D gene is possibly TRBD1 (7 bases). The CDR3 totals 11 residues. Between the trimmed V and J ends, which lost 4 bases and 15 bases, there was a span of 13 bases. The V gene's germline CDR1 is KGHSH and CDR2 LQKENI. The CDR3: CASSLDREAFF. CDR3 nucleotides: TGTGCCAGCTCACTTGACAGGGAGGCGTTCTTC.

The chain combines TRBV5-1 with TRBJ2-5; 7 positions agree with TRBD2. V trimming: 8 bases; J trimming: 4 bases; junction bases outside the gene matches: 8. The V gene's germline CDR1 is SGHRS and CDR2 YFSETQ. The CDR3 is 13 residues long. This CDR3 is CASKASGRETQYF. CDR3 DNA sequence: TGCGCCAGTAAGGCTAGCGGCAGAGAGACCCAGTACTTC.

V usage is TRBV11-2 and J usage is TRBJ2-4; TRBD1 agrees at 9 bases. The length of the CDR3 is 17 residues. Germline V gene sequence: CDR1 SGHAT, CDR2 FQNNGV. J gave up 1 base and V 3 bases, and 7 bases lay outside the gene matches. The CDR3 sequence is CASSFGGDRGAKNIQYF. As DNA, the CDR3 is TGTGCCAGCAGCTTCGGGGGCGACAGGGGGGCCAAAAACATTCAGTACTTC. Based on the CDR3 plus reference TRBV11-2 and TRBJ2-4, the full variable domain is EAGVAQSPRYKIIEKRQSVAFWCNPISGHATLYWYQQILGQGPKLLIQFQNNGVVDDSQLPKDRFSAERLKGVDSTLKIQPAKLEDSAVYLCASSFGGDRGAKNIQYFGAGTRLSVL.

This chain links TRBV18 with TRBJ2-6; TRBD1 matches 9 bases. The CDR3 sequence is 17 residues long. Germline V gene lookup returns CDR1 KGHSH and CDR2 LQKENI. The V gene end was trimmed by 3 bases and the J gene end by 3 bases; junction bases not matched to a gene: 6. CDR3 sequence (DNA): TGTGCCAGCTCACCGTCCCGGGACAGGGTTGGGGCCAACGTCCTGACTTTC. Protein: CASSPSRDRVGANVLTF.

This clone came up once. Distinct nucleotide sequences in the sample also encode this CDR3. This chain uses TRBV19 with TRBJ1-2, with no clear D. The CDR3 length is 13 residues. V was shortened by 1 base and J by 2 bases, with 5 bases between the two germline ends. Germline V lookup: CDR1 LNHDA, CDR2 SQIVND (reference sequence). CDR3 nucleotides: TGTGCCAGTAGTATAGGTGGAAACTATGGCTACACCTTC. Its translation: CASSIGGNYGYTF.

This clone came up once. The chain is built from TRBV6-6 and TRBJ2-7; the match to TRBD2 covers 12 bases. Germline CDR1 is MNHNY and CDR2 is SVGAGI (reference sequence). The CDR3 loop spans 16 amino acids. V shed 6 bases, J shed 4 bases, and the junction held 10 bases outside the gene matches. CDR3 sequence: CASRRGLAGFPYEQYF. The CDR3 DNA follows: TGTGCCAGCAGACGCGGACTAGCGGGATTTCCTTACGAGCAGTACTTC.

The chain links TRBV5-1 to TRBJ1-1; no definite D call. The length of the CDR3 is 15 residues. Trimming pared 0 bases from V and 8 bases from J, leaving 17 bases between. The germline V gene encodes CDR1 SGHRS and CDR2 YFSETQ. The CDR3 protein is CASSLALVQAHEAFF. CDR3 in DNA: TGCGCCAGCAGCTTGGCCTTGGTCCAGGCCCACGAAGCTTTCTTT.

The chain employs TRBV9 and TRBJ1-2; D gene uncertain. Per germline, CDR1 SGDLS and CDR2 YYNGEE. V was clipped by 0 bases and J by 2 bases, with 8 bases between them. The CDR3 loop spans 14 amino acids. The DNA of the CDR3 is TGTGCCAGCAGCGTAGAAGGGAGGAACTATGGCTACACCTTC. Protein sequence: CASSVEGRNYGYTF.

This chain uses TRBV9 with TRBJ1-5, with TRBD1 as a possible D gene (5 bases). Germline CDR1 and CDR2: SGDLS and YYNGEE. Deletions cut 0 bases from V and 3 bases from J, with 13 bases between. CDR3 length equals 16 residues. The CDR3 loop reads CASSVGPTDTNQPQHF. For the CDR3, the DNA is TGTGCCAGCAGCGTAGGACCGACAGACACCAATCAGCCCCAGCATTTT.

This clone has only one observation. Mismatch with germline at one junction end may stem from a read error. The sample contains more than one DNA sequence encoding this CDR3. The chain couples TRBV28 to TRBJ2-5, with no clear D. Germline V lookup: CDR1 MDHEN, CDR2 SYDVKM. The CDR3 covers 13 residues. The CDR3 loop is CASSLSAQETQYF. The CDR3 nucleotides read TGTGCCAGCAGCTTATCAGCCCAAGAGACCCAGTACTTC.

This chain links TRBV11-1 with TRBJ2-3, with 7 bases lining up with TRBD1. V shed 5 bases, J shed 3 bases, and the junction held 8 bases outside the gene matches. The CDR3 has 15 residues. CDR1 and CDR2 from the germline V gene are SGHAT and FQDESV (reference sequence). The CDR3 protein is CASSPNRGGTDTQYF. DNA for the CDR3: TGTGCCAGCAGCCCCAACAGGGGCGGAACAGATACGCAGTATTTT.

This rearrangement joins TRBV7-2 to TRBJ1-2; unclear D gene. The CDR3 extends over 15 amino acids. Germline V gene sequence: CDR1 SGHTA, CDR2 FQGNSA. Trimming left V 1 base short and J 5 bases short, with 14 bases between. CDR3 sequence: CASSLEVRPVYGYTF. The CDR3 bases are TGTGCCAGCAGCTTAGAGGTACGGCCCGTTTATGGCTACACCTTC.

The chain carries TRBV7-2 and TRBJ2-7; D is ambiguous. Germline lookup yields CDR1 SGHTA and CDR2 FQGNSA. V was trimmed by 4 bases and J by 2 bases, leaving 15 bases between them. This CDR3 is built from 15 residues. The CDR3 coding sequence is TGTGCCAGCAGCTGGGTTCAACTTGACGCCTACGAGCAGTACTTC. Encoded protein: CASSWVQLDAYEQYF.

The chain links TRBV9 to TRBJ2-1; 7 nucleotides align to TRBD2. V trimming: 0 bases; J trimming: 4 bases; junction bases outside the gene matches: 4. CDR1 SGDLS and CDR2 YYNGEE come from the germline V gene. This CDR3 is built from 15 residues. CDR3 loop: CASSVDGGDYNEQFF. DNA for the CDR3: TGTGCCAGCAGCGTAGATGGGGGGGATTACAATGAGCAGTTCTTC.